The T cell receptor (beta chain) under discussion was sequenced for a study of T and B cells in COVID-19 patients (dated by TCRdb to the early 2020s). General notes on the study: In this study, adaptive immunity was profiled in COVID-19 patients who either had active infection or had recovered, using TRB and IGH repertoire sequencing of peripheral blood. Critical illness requiring mechanical ventilation or ECMO was present in about 65% of the 20 patients in the active-infection cohort. A recovered cohort included some 19 patients who provided fewer than 25 samples, and most of these patients had mild to moderate COVID-19 treated on an outpatient basis. Two patients were included in both the recovered and active cohorts because samples were available from active disease and after recovery. Comorbidities linked to unfavorable COVID-19 outcome were present in about 90% of the 20 patients in the active-infection cohort. As many as 9 follow-up blood samples were taken per patient, and some of the samples covered different disease stages within the same individual. Patients in the recovered cohort had a median age of around 36 years, compared with roughly 67 years for patients in the active-infection cohort. Over 8 million TCR sequences were analysed from a TCR and BCR sequence repository that comprised fewer than 45 patients and some 70 time points. Repertoire analyses used an age-matched reference group of under 40 healthy donors who were negative for COVID-19 antibodies as the comparison. The investigation overall reported the following: A total of 2,331 exclusive TCR clusters, including over 25 low-pGen clusters, were found in the recovered cohort. The reported TCR clusters were said to need prospective validation before any clinical use. Patients with COVID-19 were reported to show strongly skewed TRBV/TRBJ gene usage. In active COVID-19, TRB repertoires were highly clonal, while at recovery, diversity and richness increased above the levels seen in healthy donors. The size of the cohort was considered insufficient for assessing HLA contributions to COVID-19 susceptibility or severity. Specific T cell subsets (CD4+/Treg/CD8+) and sorted SARS-CoV-2-responsive or tetramer+ T cells had not yet been sequenced, and the corresponding sequencing experiments were ongoing. Few blood samples were available from mildly ill patients while symptoms were present, and early samples from severe cases were likewise scarce.

For CDR1 and CDR2, the germline V gene lists SGHDT and YYEEEE. Germline trimming: 4 bases from V, 2 bases from J; junction bases outside gene matches: 13. Inclusive of the bounding cysteine and valine, the CDR3 is 17 residues long. Of all the DNA, just the CDR3 is kept, 51 bases in frame from base 1. Genomic DNA extracted from blood was used in amounts of roughly 240-500 ng for amplification of TRB repertoires. Sequenced using an Illumina MiSeq. Multiplex PCR with BIOMED2 TRB-A/B primer pools was used to amplify the TRB rearrangements. Illumina-compatible adapters and 7-nucleotide sample barcodes were attached to the amplicons in two consecutive PCRs. All library PCRs used Phusion HS II polymerase. Amplicons were gel-purified with the NucleoSpin Gel and PCR Clean-up kit, quantified on Qubit, and pooled at around 4 nM. The quality of the amplicon pool was checked on an Agilent 2100 Bioanalyzer prior to Illumina next-generation sequencing. From the authors' description of their analysis: MiXCR 3.0.8 with the default MiXCR reference library was used to annotate TRB rearrangements. Non-productive reads and sequences with fewer than 2 reads were excluded, and each unique CDR3 nucleotide sequence counted as one clone. R 3.5.1 was used to calculate clonality, diversity, richness and V-J gene usage. GLIPH2 was used to cluster TCRs by CDR3 similarity, and OLGA was used to calculate generation probabilities. Only GLIPH2 clusters containing at least four unique TCR clonotypes present in at least three individuals were kept. Starting from the raw public reads, TCRdb applied fastp trimming at Q25, assembled clones with MiXCR and retained in-frame beta chains. Each CDR3 protein gets just one entry, which takes the most common genes and DNA from the rows behind it. The V and J calls come from TCRdb's annotation, not from the publication. The sample includes about 7,200 distinct CDR3 sequences, with about a third observed a single time. The ten largest clones represent more than 20% of the sample.

This clonotype came up a few times. Its antigen remains unidentified. Base qualities are not at hand, and no much larger clone is one base apart. Sequenced material: blood. The sequence joins TRBV5-6 to TRBJ2-7; 9 central bases correspond to TRBD1. The clonotype comes from a human donor who had recovered from COVID-19. CDR3 protein: CASSHIRDRESPYEQYV. DNA sequence: TGTGCCAGCAGCCATATCCGGGACAGGGAATCTCCCTACGAGCAGTACGTC.